Below are 27 T cell receptor beta chains sequenced from a single sample in a study of cytomegalovirus exposure and HLA in healthy donors. With 60 Vbeta and 13 Jbeta primers, the PCR was carried out. Sequencing used immunoSEQ multiplex PCR; TCRdb keeps in-frame clones, though not all of them. The listing contains approximately 140,000 clones. The sequenced sample was PBMCs. The receptors derive from a woman aged 18-29 years in good health and CMV-seronegative.

The chain employs TRBV13 and TRBJ2-1; D not resolved. Per germline, CDR1 PRHDT and CDR2 FYEKMQ (reference sequence). Between the trimmed V and J ends, which lost 4 bases and 7 bases, there was a span of 5 bases. This CDR3 spans 11 amino acids. The DNA of the CDR3 is TGTGCCAGCAGCTCCAGTAATGAGCAGTTCTTC. The encoded protein is CASSSSNEQFF.

The chain has TRBV4-2 and TRBJ2-1; no definite D call. CDR1 LGHNA and CDR2 YNFKEQ come from the germline V gene. With 1 base removed from V and 5 bases from J, the gap between germline ends came to 18 bases. This CDR3 region has 17 residues. CDR3 in DNA: TGTGCCAGCAGCCAAGTTCTGTCGAGGCCGCGTAACAATGAGCAGTTCTTC. It is translated as CASSQVLSRPRNNEQFF.

The rearrangement joins TRBV13 to TRBJ2-1; unclear D gene. This CDR3 is built from 11 residues. Germline V CDR1 and CDR2: PRHDT, FYEKMQ (reference sequence). Trimming shortened V by 1 base and J by 9 bases, and 4 bases separated the two germline ends. This CDR3 reads CASSLDGEQFF. The CDR3 bases are TGTGCCAGCAGCTTAGACGGTGAGCAGTTCTTC. Drawing the rest from reference TRBV13 and TRBJ2-1, the complete variable domain is AAGVIQSPRHLIKEKRETATLKCYPIPRHDTVYWYQQGPGQDPQFLISFYEKMQSDKGSIPDRFSAQQFSDYHSELNMSSLELGDSALYFCASSLDGEQFFGPGTRLTVL.

The V call is TRBV5-1, the J call TRBJ2-7, with D possibly being TRBD2 (5 bases). The CDR3 is 14 amino acids. Deletions cut 3 bases from V and 7 bases from J, with 17 bases between. In germline, CDR1 is SGHRS, CDR2 YFSETQ. DNA of the CDR3: TGCGCCAGCAGCTCTTCAGGAGTCTCGGGGGAGCAGTACTTC. It translates to CASSSSGVSGEQYF.

CDR3 residues: CASMVSGRYDTQYF. The CDR3 DNA is TGTGCCAGCATGGTTAGCGGGAGGTACGATACGCAGTATTTT. The chain is built from TRBV27 and TRBJ2-3; 10 bases map to TRBD2. Trimming took 7 bases from V and 6 from J; bases not matched to a gene: 7. The germline V gene has CDR1 MNHEY and CDR2 SMNVEV (reference sequence). The CDR3 spans 14 residues.

V gene TRBV5-4 combines with J gene TRBJ2-1; D might be TRBD2 (6 bases). CDR1 and CDR2 (germline): SGHNT, YYREEE (reference sequence). V gave up 4 bases and J gave up 0 bases, with 11 bases separating them. The CDR3 length is 15 residues. The DNA for the CDR3 is TGTGCCAGCAGCGTGGACGGGAGCTCCTACAATGAGCAGTTCTTC. Amino acids: CASSVDGSSYNEQFF.

The rearrangement joins TRBV5-1 to TRBJ1-1; 8 positions agree with TRBD1. V shed 5 bases and J 5 bases; nucleotides not matched to a gene: 8. The CDR3 totals 14 residues. From germline, CDR1 is SGHRS and CDR2 YFSETQ. The CDR3 here is CASSSTGVRTEAFF. Written as DNA, the CDR3 is TGCGCCAGCAGTTCGACAGGGGTAAGGACTGAAGCTTTCTTT. The variable domain in full, completed from reference TRBV5-1 and TRBJ1-1, reads KAGVTQTPRYLIKTRGQQVTLSCSPISGHRSVSWYQQTPGQGLQFLFEYFSETQRNKGNFPGRFSGRQFSNSRSEMNVSTLELGDSALYLCASSSTGVRTEAFFGQGTRLTVV.

This chain uses TRBV20-1 with TRBJ1-2; no definite D call. Germline V gene data show CDR1 as DFQATT and CDR2 as SNEGSKA (reference sequence). There are 10 residues in the CDR3. Trimming shortened V by 5 bases and J by 3 bases, and 4 bases separated the two germline ends. In nucleotides, the CDR3 is TGCAGTGCTTTAGACTATGGCTACACCTTC. It specifies CSALDYGYTF.

The chain couples TRBV11-3 to TRBJ2-7, with D possibly being TRBD2 (5 bases). Deletions cut 0 bases from V and 3 bases from J, with 6 bases between. In germline, CDR1 is SGHNT, CDR2 YENEEA. The CDR3 totals 13 residues. The CDR3 sequence is CASSLDGDYEQYV. The DNA for the CDR3 is TGTGCCAGCAGCTTAGACGGGGACTACGAGCAGTACGTC.

The chain joins TRBV4-2 to TRBJ2-1, with D tentatively TRBD1 (6 bases). This CDR3 contains 15 residues. The germline V and J ends were trimmed by 1 base and 4 bases, with 11 bases remaining between them. Germline values: CDR1 LGHNA, CDR2 YNFKEQ. In DNA form, the CDR3 reads TGTGCCAGCAGCCAAGCAGGGGTGGGTTACAATGAGCAGTTCTTC. Protein: CASSQAGVGYNEQFF.

This chain connects TRBV9 to TRBJ2-1, with 9 bases matching TRBD2. Losses at the gene ends were 0 bases for V and 5 bases for J; bases not matched to a gene: 3. The germline CDR1 and CDR2 sequences are SGDLS and YYNGEE. The CDR3 covers 15 residues. CDR3 sequence (DNA): TGTGCCAGCAGCGTAGGACTAGCGGAGCACAATGAGCAGTTCTTC. Its protein is CASSVGLAEHNEQFF.

The chain carries TRBV7-2 and TRBJ1-5; 8 bases fit TRBD1. The CDR3 extends over 16 amino acids. The V and J ends lost 2 bases and 0 bases, in that order; junction bases with no gene match: 3. CDR1 is SGHTA, CDR2 FQGNSA, per germline. CDR3 protein: CASSLSGGNSNQPQHF. The CDR3 DNA is TGTGCCAGCAGCTTATCAGGGGGCAATAGCAATCAGCCCCAGCATTTT.

The chain's CDR3 is CAWSASFGLAGGPSTGELFF. The CDR3 DNA follows: TGTGCCTGGAGTGCGTCATTCGGACTAGCGGGAGGGCCGAGCACCGGGGAGCTGTTTTTT. The rearrangement links TRBV30 to TRBJ2-2, with 15 positions matching TRBD2. V lost 1 base, J lost 4 bases, and 13 bases stayed unmatched. CDR1 is GTSNPN and CDR2 is SVGIG in the germline V gene (reference sequence). The CDR3 is 20 amino acids.

Written as DNA, the CDR3 is TGTGCCAGCAGCTTAACTAGCGGGACGTGGACAGATACGCAGTATTTT. Translation gives CASSLTSGTWTDTQYF. This chain links TRBV7-2 with TRBJ2-3; TRBD2 matches 10 bases. The CDR3 length is 16 residues. The trim removed 2 bases at V and 3 bases at J, leaving 5 bases unmatched. Germline-derived CDR1 and CDR2 are SGHTA and FQGNSA.

CDR3 sequence (DNA): TGTGCCAGCAGCCCTAGCGGGAGGGGCGCCTACGAGCAGTACGTC. This encodes CASSPSGRGAYEQYV. This rearrangement joins TRBV11-2 to TRBJ2-7; 12 bases match TRBD2. The CDR3 has 15 amino acids. The germline V gene has CDR1 SGHAT and CDR2 FQNNGV. The junction had 4 bases not matched to a gene; V was cut back by 5 bases and J by 2 bases.

The genes are TRBV7-3 and TRBJ2-1, with 11 nucleotides matching TRBD1. Per the germline V gene, CDR1 is SGHTA and CDR2 is FQGTGA. Trimming removed 1 base from V and 5 bases from J; junction bases left unmatched: 10. CDR3 length: 18 amino acids. The DNA of the CDR3 is TGTGCCAGCAGCTTAAACGGGTGGGACAGGGGGTCCCACAATGAGCAGTTCTTC. Translating it yields CASSLNGWDRGSHNEQFF. The whole variable domain, remainder taken from reference TRBV7-3 and TRBJ2-1, is GAGVSQTPSNKVTEKGKYVELRCDPISGHTALYWYRQSLGQGPEFLIYFQGTGAADDSGLPNDRFFAVRPEGSVSTLKIQRTERGDSAVYLCASSLNGWDRGSHNEQFFGPGTRLTVL.

This chain uses TRBV19 with TRBJ1-4, with D unresolved. Between the trimmed V and J ends, which lost 0 bases and 7 bases, there was a span of 9 bases. CDR3 length equals 14 residues. CDR1 and CDR2 (germline): LNHDA, SQIVND (reference sequence). The CDR3 nucleotides read TGTGCCAGTAGTATAGAGGTGGAGGCTGAAAAACTGTTTTTT. Protein sequence: CASSIEVEAEKLFF.

The gene calls are TRBV28 and TRBJ1-5; tentatively, D is TRBD1 (6 bases). Deletions cut 7 bases from V and 6 bases from J, with 13 bases between. Per the germline V gene, CDR1 is MDHEN and CDR2 is SYDVKM. The CDR3 length is 13 residues. Here the CDR3 DNA reads TGTGCCAGCACAGAGGGGGTTCGTCAGCCCCAGCATTTT. It translates to CASTEGVRQPQHF. Full variable domain (missing parts from reference TRBV28 and TRBJ1-5): DVKVTQSSRYLVKRTGEKVFLECVQDMDHENMFWYRQDPGLGLRLIYFSYDVKMKEKGDIPEGYSVSREKKERFSLILESASTNQTSMYLCASTEGVRQPQHFGDGTRLSIL.

Of note for this clone: One junction end does not reproduce the germline sequence, and a read error may be involved. This rearrangement joins TRBV7-7 to TRBJ2-5, with TRBD2 matching over 7 bases. The CDR3 consists of 15 residues. Germline-derived CDR1 and CDR2 are SSHAT and FNYEAQ (reference sequence). CDR3: CASSLGTGGQETQYF. The CDR3 coding sequence is TGTGCTAGCAGCTTAGGCACGGGGGGTCAAGAGACCCAGTACTTC.

This chain connects TRBV29-1 to TRBJ2-3, with 9 bases fitting TRBD1. Looked up from germline, CDR1 is SQVTM and CDR2 is ANQGSEA. The V gene end was trimmed by 4 bases and the J gene end by 0 bases; junction bases not matched to a gene: 2. The CDR3 spans 14 residues. The CDR3 region is CSVGGTGSTDTQYF. CDR3 DNA: TGCAGCGTTGGGGGGACAGGGAGCACAGATACGCAGTATTTT.

The rearrangement uses TRBV10-3 and TRBJ2-1; 13 bases match TRBD2. The CDR3 is made up of 15 amino acids. With 10 bases clipped from V and 8 bases from J, the junction kept 11 bases outside the gene matches. Germline CDR1 and CDR2: ENHRY and SYGVKD. CDR3 nucleotide sequence: TGTGCCACAGGACTAGCGGGGGAGCGGGGGGATGAGCAGTTCTTC. Its protein product is CATGLAGERGDEQFF.

The J gene is TRBJ2-1, the V gene TRBV14; D gene unclear. This CDR3 comprises 14 residues. V lost 4 bases to trimming and J lost 0 bases, with 7 bases between them. Germline V gives CDR1 SGHDN, CDR2 FVKESK. CDR3 in amino acids: CASSRGSSYNEQFF. CDR3 nucleotide sequence: TGTGCCAGCAGCCGCGGCAGCTCCTACAATGAGCAGTTCTTC.

The V and J genes are TRBV5-1 and TRBJ1-2; possibly TRBD1 for D (6 bases). Trimming shortened V by 4 bases and J by 3 bases, and 13 bases separated the two germline ends. CDR1 and CDR2 (germline): SGHRS, YFSETQ. CDR3 length: 14 residues. The CDR3 is CASSLKQGDYGYTF. The CDR3 DNA sequence: TGCGCCAGCAGCCTAAAACAGGGAGACTATGGCTACACCTTC.

V gene TRBV7-3 combines with J gene TRBJ1-1; D remains unclear. Germline V gene sequence: CDR1 SGHTA, CDR2 FQGTGA. Trimming removed 5 bases at V and 11 bases at J, with 18 bases between. The length of the CDR3 is 13 residues. CDR3 sequence (DNA): TGTGCCAGCAGCCGATCGAACCAAGAGGAGGCTTTCTTT. Protein product: CASSRSNQEEAFF.

V gene TRBV6-1 combines with J gene TRBJ2-5; 11 bases fit TRBD2. Germline lookup yields CDR1 MNHNS and CDR2 SASEGT. The CDR3 is 15 amino acids. V shed 2 bases and J 1 base; nucleotides not matched to a gene: 0. CDR3 sequence (DNA): TGTGCCAGCAGTGAACTAGCGGGAGGCCAAGAGACCCAGTACTTC. Protein product: CASSELAGGQETQYF.

The chain has TRBV5-1 and TRBJ2-3; TRBD2 aligns across 9 bases. Germline assignment: CDR1 SGHRS and CDR2 YFSETQ. The J segment lost 2 bases and the V segment lost 2 bases, leaving 6 bases of the junction unmatched. This CDR3 has 16 residues. The DNA for the CDR3 is TGCGCCAGCAGCTTTAGGGCTAGCGGGAACACAGATACGCAGTATTTT. Protein product: CASSFRASGNTDTQYF.

The chain couples TRBV27 to TRBJ2-3; perhaps TRBD2 as D (7 bases). The germline V gene has CDR1 MNHEY and CDR2 SMNVEV (reference sequence). The length of the CDR3 is 19 residues. V was clipped by 5 bases and J by 7 bases, with 31 bases between them. The CDR3 sequence is CASSHQGRALYGRNNTQYF. CDR3 DNA sequence: TGTGCCAGCAGTCACCAGGGGAGGGCTCTGTACGGGAGAAATAATACGCAGTATTTT.